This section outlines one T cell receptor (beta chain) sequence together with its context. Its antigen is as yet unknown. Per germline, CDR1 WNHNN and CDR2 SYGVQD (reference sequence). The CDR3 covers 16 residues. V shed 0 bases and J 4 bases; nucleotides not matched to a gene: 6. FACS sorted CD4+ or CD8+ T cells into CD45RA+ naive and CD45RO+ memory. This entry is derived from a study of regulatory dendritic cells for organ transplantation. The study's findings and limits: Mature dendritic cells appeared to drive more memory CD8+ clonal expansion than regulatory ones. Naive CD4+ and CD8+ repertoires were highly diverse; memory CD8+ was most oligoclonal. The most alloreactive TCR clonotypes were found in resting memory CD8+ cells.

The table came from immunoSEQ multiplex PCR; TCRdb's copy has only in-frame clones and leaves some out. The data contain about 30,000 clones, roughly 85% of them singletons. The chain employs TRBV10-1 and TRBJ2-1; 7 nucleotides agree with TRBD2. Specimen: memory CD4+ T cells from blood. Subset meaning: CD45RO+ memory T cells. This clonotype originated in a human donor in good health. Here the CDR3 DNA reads TGCGCCAGCAGTGAGTCGGGCGGGAGTAGATACAATGAGCAGTTCTTC. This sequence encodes CASSESGGSRYNEQFF.